The rows below give T cell receptor beta chains drawn from one sample of a study of T cells in Graves' hyperthyroidism and ophthalmopathy. TCRdb itself ran the multiplex PCR reads through MiXCR, one entry per CDR3 protein. The table has roughly 170,000 distinct CDR3 sequences, about 9.4% seen once. Sequenced input: blood. Source of these receptors: a young woman with Graves' hyperthyroidism that later progressed to Graves' ophthalmopathy. Both conserved end residues are part of each CDR3. A D gene is named only where the DNA matches it firmly. A clone size is listed for some rows: how often the clone was seen (once, few, many), or a class if it is expanded.

clone size | D gene | J gene | V gene | CDR3 protein | CDR3 DNA
many | - | TRBJ2-5 | TRBV7-2 | CASSLAFSQETQYF | TGTGCCAGCAGCTTAGCGTTTTCGCAAGAGACCCAGTACTTC
many | - | TRBJ2-1 | TRBV6-1 | CASSALAGGPSYNEQFF | TGTGCCAGCAGTGCCCTAGCAGGTGGTCCTTCCTACAATGAGCAGTTCTTC
few | TRBD1 | TRBJ1-5 | TRBV6-1 | CASSVGQGGQPQHF | TGTGCCAGCAGTGTTGGACAGGGTGGACAGCCCCAGCATTTT
many | - | TRBJ1-1 | TRBV28 | CASTAGYSTEAFF | TGTGCCAGCACGGCGGGGTATAGTACTGAAGCTTTCTTT
many | - | TRBJ1-1 | TRBV12-3/TRBV12-4 | CASRRPLNTEAFF | TGTGCCAGCAGAAGACCTCTGAACACTGAAGCTTTCTTT
few | TRBD2 | TRBJ2-7 | TRBV14 | CASSQVLVAGEGEQYF | TGTGCCAGCAGCCAAGTATTGGTAGCGGGAGAAGGAGAGCAGTACTTC
few | - | TRBJ1-4 | TRBV5-4 | CASSFTRTSQSGEKLFF | TGTGCCAGCAGCTTTACACGGACCTCTCAATCGGGTGAAAAACTGTTTTTT
many | - | TRBJ1-2 | TRBV7-9 | CASSFSGRKYGYTF | TGTGCCAGCAGCTTTTCGGGGCGGAAGTATGGCTACACCTTC
many | TRBD1 | TRBJ1-5 | TRBV27 | CASSLRQGDNQPQHF | TGTGCCAGCAGCCTGAGACAGGGGGACAATCAGCCCCAGCATTTT
many | - | TRBJ1-1 | TRBV7-2 | CASSGVGGFQAFF | TGTGCCAGCAGCGGGGTGGGGGGCTTCCAGGCTTTCTTT
many | - | TRBJ1-6 | TRBV27 | CASSSQPANNSPLHF | TGTGCCAGCAGTTCCCAACCAGCCAATAATTCACCCCTCCACTTT
few | - | TRBJ2-3 | TRBV7-2 | CASSPNFVEGSGGTQYF | TGTGCCAGCAGCCCCAACTTTGTGGAGGGGTCTGGCGGTACGCAGTATTTT
many | TRBD1 | TRBJ2-3 | TRBV5-6 | CASSGGTGSTDTQYF | TGTGCCAGCAGCGGAGGGACAGGAAGCACAGATACGCAGTATTTT
many | - | TRBJ1-1 | TRBV15 | CATRYGINTEAFF | TGTGCCACCAGGTACGGGATAAACACTGAAGCTTTCTTT
many | - | TRBJ2-3 | TRBV19 | CASTIGFGTDTQYF | TGTGCCAGTACAATCGGGTTCGGCACAGATACGCAGTATTTT
- | TRBD2 | TRBJ2-1 | TRBV4-1 | CASSQERRELLYNEQFF | TGCGCCAGCAGCCAAGAAAGGCGGGAGTTGCTATACAATGAGCAGTTCTTC
few | TRBD1 | TRBJ1-3 | TRBV30 | CAWNTGAGNTIYF | TGTGCCTGGAACACAGGGGCTGGAAACACCATATATTTT
many | - | TRBJ2-7 | TRBV28 | CASSPGAGEQYF | TGTGCCAGCAGTCCAGGGGCGGGAGAGCAGTACTTC
many | TRBD2 | TRBJ2-5 | TRBV13 | CASSGGSGGRETQYF | TGTGCCAGCAGCGGGGGTAGCGGGGGGCGTGAGACCCAGTACTTC
- | TRBD1 | TRBJ1-4 | TRBV7-8 | CASSPSRQGVTNEKLFF | TGTGCCAGCAGCCCAAGTAGGCAGGGGGTAACTAATGAAAAACTGTTTTTT
many | - | TRBJ1-6 | TRBV11-2 | CASSVNAGNDYNSPLHF | TGTGCCAGCAGCGTGAACGCAGGGAACGACTATAATTCACCCCTCCACTTT
many | - | TRBJ2-6 | TRBV11-2 | CASSSGVGLSGANVLTF | TGTGCCAGCAGCTCCGGCGTCGGGCTTTCTGGGGCCAACGTCCTGACTTTC
many | TRBD2 | TRBJ2-7 | TRBV20-1 | CSANDWVAGGYEQYF | TGCAGTGCTAATGACTGGGTAGCGGGGGGCTACGAGCAGTACTTC
few | TRBD2 | TRBJ2-1 | TRBV2 | CASISGTYNEQFF | TGTGCCAGCATTAGCGGGACCTACAATGAGCAGTTCTTC
few | TRBD2 | TRBJ2-5 | TRBV10-2 | CASREGLAGTTQETQYF | TGCGCCAGCAGAGAGGGACTAGCGGGGACAACACAAGAGACCCAGTACTTC
- | TRBD1 | TRBJ2-3 | TRBV6-5 | CASSYDRVTDTQYF | TGTGCCAGCAGTTACGACAGGGTGACAGATACGCAGTATTTT
few | - | TRBJ2-2 | TRBV11-3 | CASSLAYTGELFF | TGTGCCAGCAGCTTGGCTTATACCGGGGAGCTGTTTTTT
many | - | TRBJ2-1 | TRBV11-3 | CASSLAGGAFNEQFF | TGTGCCAGCAGCTTAGCGGGGGGCGCGTTCAATGAGCAGTTCTTC
many | - | TRBJ2-7 | TRBV2 | CASRVGSSSYEQYF | TGTGCCAGCAGAGTGGGTTCCAGCTCCTACGAGCAGTACTTC
many | - | TRBJ2-1 | TRBV6-5 | CASSYRAAGNNEQFF | TGTGCCAGCAGTTACAGGGCGGCGGGAAACAATGAGCAGTTCTTC
many | TRBD1 | TRBJ2-3 | TRBV5-5 | CASSRDRESTQYF | TGTGCCAGCAGCCGGGACAGAGAGAGTACGCAGTATTTT
many | - | TRBJ2-5 | TRBV11-2 | CASSPGTSETQYF | TGTGCCAGCAGCCCAGGGACTTCTGAGACCCAGTACTTC
many | - | TRBJ2-7 | TRBV30 | CAWSSSTYEQYF | TGTGCCTGGAGTTCCAGCACCTACGAGCAGTACTTC
many | - | TRBJ2-5 | TRBV18 | CASSPGGPETQYF | TGTGCCAGCTCACCCGGCGGCCCGGAGACCCAGTACTTC
- | TRBD2 | TRBJ2-5 | TRBV7-9 | CASSAAGGNQETQYF | TGTGCCAGCAGCGCAGCGGGGGGAAACCAAGAGACCCAGTACTTC
many | - | TRBJ2-7 | TRBV28 | CASSFTPGAYEQYF | TGTGCCAGCAGTTTCACACCAGGGGCCTACGAGCAGTACTTC
many | - | TRBJ2-1 | TRBV20-1 | CSARDVTVYNEQFF | TGCAGTGCTAGAGATGTGACTGTTTACAATGAGCAGTTCTTC
many | - | TRBJ1-6 | TRBV5-1 | CASSLAVWDSPLHF | TGCGCCAGCAGCTTGGCGGTGTGGGATTCACCCCTCCACTTT
many | - | TRBJ2-7 | TRBV5-1 | CASSLASSLSYEQYF | TGCGCCAGCAGCTTGGCGTCCTCTCTCTCCTACGAGCAGTACTTC
- | - | TRBJ1-2 | TRBV4-1 | CAGSQEGGGRNYGYTF | TGCGCCGGCAGCCAAGAGGGGGGGGGCAGAAACTATGGCTACACCTTC
many | - | TRBJ1-1 | TRBV5-1 | CASSALVGSNTEAFF | TGCGCCAGCAGTGCGCTAGTAGGCTCGAACACTGAAGCTTTCTTT
few | - | TRBJ1-2 | TRBV5-1 | CASSPVSGFDGYTF | TGCGCCAGCAGCCCCGTTTCGGGGTTTGACGGCTACACCTTC
- | - | TRBJ2-1 | TRBV19 | CASSFRSRARPNEQFF | TGTGCCAGTAGTTTCCGAAGCAGGGCCCGGCCCAATGAGCAGTTCTTC
many | TRBD1 | TRBJ1-2 | TRBV2 | CARGTGGLGYTF | TGTGCCAGAGGGACAGGGGGCCTTGGCTACACCTTC
many | - | TRBJ1-1 | TRBV20-1 | CSASFLGMNTEAFF | TGCAGTGCTAGTTTCCTCGGCATGAACACTGAAGCTTTCTTT
many | - | TRBJ1-5 | TRBV2 | CASSKNSNQPQHF | TGTGCCAGCAGCAAAAATAGCAATCAGCCCCAGCATTTT
few | - | TRBJ2-1 | TRBV5-8 | CASSFREPYNEQFF | TGTGCCAGCAGCTTCCGGGAACCATACAATGAGCAGTTCTTC
many | - | TRBJ2-7 | TRBV20-1 | CSARGGGGVRDPYEQYF | TGCAGTGCTAGAGGAGGCGGTGGCGTCCGCGACCCCTACGAGCAGTACTTC
many | - | TRBJ1-6 | TRBV3-1 | CASSWDSSSYNSPLHF | TGTGCCAGCAGCTGGGACTCAAGCTCCTATAATTCACCCCTCCACTTT
many | TRBD1 | TRBJ1-2 | TRBV7-9 | CASSFEGGSYGYTF | TGTGCCAGCAGCTTTGAAGGGGGCAGCTATGGCTACACCTTC
many | - | TRBJ1-1 | TRBV30 | CAWSVVGTEAFF | TGTGCCTGGAGTGTGGTTGGGACTGAAGCTTTCTTT
many | TRBD1 | TRBJ1-2 | TRBV20-1 | CSATSGGHHNGYTF | TGCAGTGCCACCTCAGGGGGGCATCACAATGGCTACACCTTC
many | - | TRBJ1-1 | TRBV30 | CAWSPGQYNTEAFF | TGTGCCTGGAGTCCCGGACAGTATAACACTGAAGCTTTCTTT